These 9 T cell receptor beta chains were all obtained from the same sample, sequenced in a study of T-cell reconstitution after alpha-beta-depleted transplantation in children. Unique molecular identifiers tagged the TCRbeta library. TCRdb reprocessed the PCR reads via MiXCR and lists one record per CDR3 protein. The sample yields around 270,000 distinct CDR3 sequences, 10% seen once. The sequencing used PBMCs, collected before TCRalphabeta/CD19-depleted stem cell transplant. These TCRs come from a boy younger than two with acute myeloid leukemia, due to receive a stem cell transplant.

Many counts were recorded for this clonotype. The J gene is TRBJ2-7, the V gene TRBV7-9; 9 bases line up with TRBD1. The CDR3 contains 17 residues. The V gene end was trimmed by 5 bases and the J gene end by 5 bases; junction bases not matched to a gene: 16. CDR1 is SEHNR and CDR2 is FQNEAQ in the germline V gene (reference sequence). The CDR3 DNA sequence: TGTGCCAGCAGCAAGGCGGGGCTTAGGGACAGGGCCGACGAGCAGTACTTC. This translates into CASSKAGLRDRADEQYF.

Worth noting for this clonotype: This may stem from a read error, because a much larger clone lies one nucleotide away. The V call is TRBV28, the J call TRBJ2-3; 10 nucleotides line up with TRBD2. This CDR3 has 19 amino acids. Trimming removed 4 bases from V and 5 bases from J; junction bases left unmatched: 18. Germline loops: CDR1 MDHEN, CDR2 SYDVKM. The CDR3 loop reads CASSSGKFGLAAGEDTQYF. The CDR3 DNA sequence: TGTGCCAGCAGTTCAGGGAAGTTCGGACTAGCGGCGGGGGAAGATACGCAGTATTTT.

This clonotype came up many times. V is TRBV18 and J is TRBJ1-2; unclear D gene. Germline assignment: CDR1 KGHSH and CDR2 LQKENI. The V gene lost 2 bases and the J gene lost 9 bases, with 10 bases spanning the gap. The CDR3 spans 12 residues. The CDR3 here is CASSPWAKSYTF. CDR3 nucleotide sequence: TGTGCCAGCTCACCATGGGCCAAGAGCTACACCTTC.

This clonotype came up a few times. V is TRBV7-6 and J is TRBJ2-1; D ambiguous. Trimming stripped 4 bases from V and 5 bases from J, with 15 bases between. Germline-derived CDR1 and CDR2 are SGHVS and FNYEAQ. The CDR3 extends over 15 amino acids. The CDR3 sequence: CASSSIGVINNEQFF. DNA of the CDR3: TGTGCCAGCAGCTCCATAGGTGTGATAAACAATGAGCAGTTCTTC.

This clonotype has ten or more counts. The V call is TRBV14, the J call TRBJ1-2; unclear D gene. This CDR3 region has 14 residues. The V gene lost 2 bases and the J gene lost 0 bases, with 7 bases spanning the gap. The germline gives CDR1 SGHDN, CDR2 FVKESK. CDR3 amino acids: CASSQSSTNYGYTF. DNA for the CDR3: TGTGCCAGCAGCCAAAGTTCGACTAACTATGGCTACACCTTC.

With respect to this clonotype: A much larger clone sits a single nucleotide away, making a read error possible. J is TRBJ2-5 and V is TRBV7-2; D possibly corresponds to TRBD2 (6 bases). There are 14 residues in the CDR3. Germline values: CDR1 SGHTA, CDR2 FQGNSA. The CDR3 here is CASSLGLVQETRYF. In DNA form, the CDR3 reads TGTGCCAGCAGCTTAGGACTAGTCCAGGAGACCCGGTACTTC. The full variable domain, rest sourced from reference TRBV7-2 and TRBJ2-5, is GAGVSQSPSNKVTEKGKDVELRCDPISGHTALYWYRQSLGQGLEFLIYFQGNSAPDKSGLPSDRFSAERTGGSVSTLTIQRTQQEDSAVYLCASSLGLVQETRYFGPGTRLLVL.

This clonotype was counted ten times or more. The V call is TRBV9, the J call TRBJ2-7; 7 bases line up with TRBD2. V dropped 0 bases and J dropped 5; count of bases not matched to a gene: 11. The CDR3 is 16 residues long. The V gene's germline CDR1 is SGDLS and CDR2 YYNGEE. CDR3 sequence (DNA): TGTGCCAGCAGCGTAGCCCCAGCTTGGACTAGGGACGAGCAGTACTTC. Translating gives CASSVAPAWTRDEQYF.

Notes on this clonotype: A much larger clone differs from this one at a single base, so this may be a read error. This chain joins TRBV5-4 and TRBJ2-2; perhaps D is TRBD1 or TRBD2 (5 bases each). The CDR3 has 16 residues. CDR1 and CDR2 (germline): SGHNT, YYREEE (reference sequence). The CDR3 spells CASSKTGTVNTGELVF. The CDR3 bases are TGTGCCAGCAGCAAAACCGGGACCGTAAACACCGGGGAGCTGGTTTTT.

This rearrangement joins TRBV7-2 to TRBJ1-2; D not resolved. Trimming removed 3 bases from V and 3 bases from J, with 11 bases in between. The CDR3 is 14 residues long. CDR1 is SGHTA, CDR2 FQGNSA, per germline. Written as DNA, the CDR3 is TGTGCCAGCAGCTTGGACCTTGGTGACTATGGCTACACCTTC. Its protein is CASSLDLGDYGYTF.